The T cell receptor beta chain under discussion was sequenced for a study of T-cell memory formation after mild COVID-19. Overall study findings and caveats: There was a balanced CD4/CD8 profile in clones contracting day 15 to 85, and later expanders leaned CD4+. Day 37-peaking second-wave clones had unconfirmed SARS-CoV-2 specificity. Clones which contracted sat mainly in CM and EM if CD4+, and in EMRA if CD8+.

Sample barcodes and UMIs were carried by the TCR alpha and TCR beta cDNA libraries that 5'RACE generated with constant-segment primers. One entry per CDR3 protein results from TCRdb running MiXCR on the 5' RACE reads. The table shows 190,000 or so distinct CDR3 sequences, with around 21% occurring only once. This clonotype was found a few times. Its antigen is unidentified. Between the trimmed V and J ends, which lost 6 bases and 8 bases, there was a span of 18 bases. Per germline, CDR1 SGHKS and CDR2 YYEKEE (reference sequence). The CDR3 spans 14 residues. This rearrangement joins TRBV5-5 to TRBJ2-1; TRBD2 is a possible D gene (5 bases). Sequenced input: PBMCs or a T cell subset sorted from them (not recorded which). The clonotype originates from an adult woman who had mild COVID-19 (a few samples of this study predate the infection). Cell type and time point are not known. The CDR3 region has the DNA TGTGCCAGCAACCTAGCTTGGGGATCTCATGAGCAGTTCTTC. This translates into CASNLAWGSHEQFF.